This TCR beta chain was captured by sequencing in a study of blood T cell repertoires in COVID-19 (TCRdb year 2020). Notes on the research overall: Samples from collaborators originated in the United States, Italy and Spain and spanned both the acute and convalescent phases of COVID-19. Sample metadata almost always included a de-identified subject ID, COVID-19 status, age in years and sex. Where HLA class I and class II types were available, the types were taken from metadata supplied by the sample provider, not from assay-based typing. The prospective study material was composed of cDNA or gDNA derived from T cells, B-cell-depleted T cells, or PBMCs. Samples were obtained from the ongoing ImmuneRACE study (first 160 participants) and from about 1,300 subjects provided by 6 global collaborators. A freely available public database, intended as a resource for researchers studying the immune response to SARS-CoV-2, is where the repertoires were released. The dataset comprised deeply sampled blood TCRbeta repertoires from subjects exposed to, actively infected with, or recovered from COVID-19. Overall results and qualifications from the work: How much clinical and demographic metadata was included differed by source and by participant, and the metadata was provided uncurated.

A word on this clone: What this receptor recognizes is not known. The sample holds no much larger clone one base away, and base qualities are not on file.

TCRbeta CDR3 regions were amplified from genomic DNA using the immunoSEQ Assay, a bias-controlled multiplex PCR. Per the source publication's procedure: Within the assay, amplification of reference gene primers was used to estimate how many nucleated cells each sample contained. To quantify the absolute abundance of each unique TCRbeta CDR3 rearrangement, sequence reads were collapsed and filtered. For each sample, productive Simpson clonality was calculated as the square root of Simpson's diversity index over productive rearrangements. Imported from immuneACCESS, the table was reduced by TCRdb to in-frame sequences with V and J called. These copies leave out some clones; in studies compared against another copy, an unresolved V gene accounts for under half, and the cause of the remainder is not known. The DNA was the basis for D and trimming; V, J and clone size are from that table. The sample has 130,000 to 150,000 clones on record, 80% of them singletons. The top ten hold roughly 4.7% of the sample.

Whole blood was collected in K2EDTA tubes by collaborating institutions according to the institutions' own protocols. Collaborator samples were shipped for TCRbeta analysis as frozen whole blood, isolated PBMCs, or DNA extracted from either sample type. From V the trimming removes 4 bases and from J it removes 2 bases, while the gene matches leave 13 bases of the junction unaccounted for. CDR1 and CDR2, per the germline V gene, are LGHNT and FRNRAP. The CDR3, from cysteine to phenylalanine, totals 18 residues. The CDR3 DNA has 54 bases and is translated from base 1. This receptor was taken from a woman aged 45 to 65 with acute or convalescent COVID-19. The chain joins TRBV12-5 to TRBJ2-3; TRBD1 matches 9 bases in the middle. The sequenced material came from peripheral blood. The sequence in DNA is TGTGCTAGTGGTTCCCCCTCAGACAGGGGGACAGACACAGATACGCAGTATTTT. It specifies CASGSPSDRGTDTDTQYF. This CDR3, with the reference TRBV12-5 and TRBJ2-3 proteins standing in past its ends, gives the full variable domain DARVTQTPRHKVTEMGQEVTMRCQPILGHNTVFWYRQTMMQGLELLAYFRNRAPLDDSGMPKDRFSAEMPDATLATLKIQPSEPRDSAVYFCASGSPSDRGTDTDTQYFGPGTRLTVL.